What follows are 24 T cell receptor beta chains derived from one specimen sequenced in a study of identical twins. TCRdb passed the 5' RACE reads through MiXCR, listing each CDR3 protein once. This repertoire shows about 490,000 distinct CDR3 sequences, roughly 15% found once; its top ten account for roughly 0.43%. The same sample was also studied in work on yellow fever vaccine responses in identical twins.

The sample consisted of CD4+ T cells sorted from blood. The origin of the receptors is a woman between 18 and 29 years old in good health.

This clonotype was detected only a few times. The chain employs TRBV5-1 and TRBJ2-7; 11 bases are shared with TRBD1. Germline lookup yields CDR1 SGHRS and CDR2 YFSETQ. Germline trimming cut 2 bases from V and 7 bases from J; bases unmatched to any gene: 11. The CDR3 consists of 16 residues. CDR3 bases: TGCGCCAGCAGCTTACCACCCGGACAGGGGGCATGTGAGCAGTACGTC. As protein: CASSLPPGQGACEQYV.

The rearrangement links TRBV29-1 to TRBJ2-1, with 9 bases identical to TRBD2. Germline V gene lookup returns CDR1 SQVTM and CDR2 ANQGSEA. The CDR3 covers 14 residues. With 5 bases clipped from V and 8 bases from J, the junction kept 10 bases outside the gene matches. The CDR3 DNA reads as TGCAGCGTTAAAGGGGGACTAGCTTACTATGAGCAGTTCTTC. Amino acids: CSVKGGLAYYEQFF.

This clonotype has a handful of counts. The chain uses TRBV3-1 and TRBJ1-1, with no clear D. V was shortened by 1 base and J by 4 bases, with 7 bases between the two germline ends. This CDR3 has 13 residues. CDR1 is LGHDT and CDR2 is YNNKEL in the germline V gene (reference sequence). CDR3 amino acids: CASSQGAVTEAFF. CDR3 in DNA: TGTGCCAGCAGCCAAGGGGCAGTCACTGAAGCTTTCTTT.

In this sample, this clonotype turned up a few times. In DNA, the CDR3 is TGTGCCAGCAGTTTGCCTAGCGGGGGACCGGGCAATGAGCAGTTCTTC. This codes for CASSLPSGGPGNEQFF. V usage is TRBV12-3 or TRBV12-4 and J usage is TRBJ2-1, with 10 bases lining up with TRBD2. This CDR3 has 16 amino acids. V lost 3 bases, J lost 6 bases, and 8 bases stayed unmatched.

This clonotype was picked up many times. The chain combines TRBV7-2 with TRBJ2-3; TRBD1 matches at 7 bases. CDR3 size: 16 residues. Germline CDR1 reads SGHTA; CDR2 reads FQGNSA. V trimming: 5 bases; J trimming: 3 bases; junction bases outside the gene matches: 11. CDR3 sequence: CASSRLPGQLTDTQYF. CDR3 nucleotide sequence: TGTGCCAGCAGCCGCCTCCCGGGACAGTTAACAGATACGCAGTATTTT.

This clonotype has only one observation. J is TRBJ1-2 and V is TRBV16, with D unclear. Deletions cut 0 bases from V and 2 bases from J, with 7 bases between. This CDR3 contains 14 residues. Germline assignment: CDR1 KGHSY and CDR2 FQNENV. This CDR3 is CASSQSRANYGYTF. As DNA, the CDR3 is TGTGCCAGCAGCCAATCAAGGGCGAACTATGGCTACACCTTC.

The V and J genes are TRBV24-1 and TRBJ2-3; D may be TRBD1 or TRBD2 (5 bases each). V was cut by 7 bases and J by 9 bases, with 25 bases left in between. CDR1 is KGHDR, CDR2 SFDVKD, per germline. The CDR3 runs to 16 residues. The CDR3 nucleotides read TGTGCCACCAGCGCCGGGGACCAAGTTCTAAGGCGGACGCAGTATTTT. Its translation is CATSAGDQVLRRTQYF.

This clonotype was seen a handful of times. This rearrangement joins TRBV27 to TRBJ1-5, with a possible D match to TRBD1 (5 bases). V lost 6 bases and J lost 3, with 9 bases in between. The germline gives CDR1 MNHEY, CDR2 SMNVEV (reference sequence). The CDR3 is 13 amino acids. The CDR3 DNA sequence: TGTGCCAGCAGGAGACAGCTCAATCAGCCCCAGCATTTT. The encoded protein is CASRRQLNQPQHF.

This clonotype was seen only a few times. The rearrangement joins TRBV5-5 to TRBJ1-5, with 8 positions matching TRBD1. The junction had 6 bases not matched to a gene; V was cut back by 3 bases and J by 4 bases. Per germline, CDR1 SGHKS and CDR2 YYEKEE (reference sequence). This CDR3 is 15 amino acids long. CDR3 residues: CASSSERTGNQPQHF. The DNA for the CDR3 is TGTGCCAGCAGCTCCGAGAGGACAGGGAATCAGCCCCAGCATTTT. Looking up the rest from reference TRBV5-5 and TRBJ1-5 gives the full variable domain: DAGVTQSPTHLIKTRGQQVTLRCSPISGHKSVSWYQQVLGQGPQFIFQYYEKEERGRGNFPDRFSARQFPNYSSELNVNALLLGDSALYLCASSSERTGNQPQHFGDGTRLSIL.

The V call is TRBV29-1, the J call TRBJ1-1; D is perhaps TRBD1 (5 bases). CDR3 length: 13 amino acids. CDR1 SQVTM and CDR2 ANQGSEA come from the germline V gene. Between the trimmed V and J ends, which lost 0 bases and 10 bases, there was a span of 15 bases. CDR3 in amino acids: CSVEDQWGTGAFF. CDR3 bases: TGCAGCGTTGAAGATCAATGGGGGACGGGAGCTTTCTTT.

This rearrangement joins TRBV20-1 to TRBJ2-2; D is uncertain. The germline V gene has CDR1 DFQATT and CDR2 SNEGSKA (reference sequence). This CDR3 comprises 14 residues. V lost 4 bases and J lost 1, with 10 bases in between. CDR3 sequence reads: CSAKETRNTGELFF. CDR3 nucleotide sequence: TGCAGTGCTAAAGAGACAAGGAACACCGGGGAGCTGTTTTTT.

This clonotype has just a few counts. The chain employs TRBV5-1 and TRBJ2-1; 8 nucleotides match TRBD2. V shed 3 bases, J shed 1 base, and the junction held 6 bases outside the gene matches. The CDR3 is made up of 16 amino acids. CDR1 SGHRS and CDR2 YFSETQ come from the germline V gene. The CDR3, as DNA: TGCGCCAGCAGCTATTTAGCGGGGACGTCCTACAATGAGCAGTTCTTC. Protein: CASSYLAGTSYNEQFF.

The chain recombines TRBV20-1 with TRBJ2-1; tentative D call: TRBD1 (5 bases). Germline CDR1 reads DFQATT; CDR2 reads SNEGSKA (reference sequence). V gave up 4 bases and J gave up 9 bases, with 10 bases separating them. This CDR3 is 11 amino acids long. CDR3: CSATQGTEQFF. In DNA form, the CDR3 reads TGCAGTGCTACCCAGGGCACTGAGCAGTTCTTC.

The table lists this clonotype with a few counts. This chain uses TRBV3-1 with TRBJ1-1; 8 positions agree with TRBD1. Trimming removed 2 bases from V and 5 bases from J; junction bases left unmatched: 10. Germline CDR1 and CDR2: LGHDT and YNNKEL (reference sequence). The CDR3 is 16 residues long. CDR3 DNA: TGTGCCAGCAGCCAACCCATCACGGACAGGGTGACTGAAGCTTTCTTT. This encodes CASSQPITDRVTEAFF.

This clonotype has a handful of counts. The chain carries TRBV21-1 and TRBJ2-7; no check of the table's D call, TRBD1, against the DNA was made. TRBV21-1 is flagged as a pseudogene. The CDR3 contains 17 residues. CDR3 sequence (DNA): TGTGCCAGCAGCAGATTTGGGGCAGGGGAGAAACACTACGAGCAGTACGTC. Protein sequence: CASSRFGAGEKHYEQYV.

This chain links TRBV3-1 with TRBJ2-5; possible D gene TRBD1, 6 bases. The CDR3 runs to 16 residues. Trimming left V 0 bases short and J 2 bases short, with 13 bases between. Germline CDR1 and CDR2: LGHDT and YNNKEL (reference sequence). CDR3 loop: CASSQDRGDRQETQYF. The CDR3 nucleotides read TGTGCCAGCAGCCAAGATCGGGGTGACAGGCAAGAGACCCAGTACTTC.

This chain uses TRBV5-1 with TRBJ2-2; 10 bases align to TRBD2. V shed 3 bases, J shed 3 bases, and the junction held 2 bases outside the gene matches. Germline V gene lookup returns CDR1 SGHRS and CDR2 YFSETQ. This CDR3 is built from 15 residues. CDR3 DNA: TGCGCCAGCAGCTCAAGCGGGAGGGACACCGGGGAGCTGTTTTTT. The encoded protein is CASSSSGRDTGELFF.

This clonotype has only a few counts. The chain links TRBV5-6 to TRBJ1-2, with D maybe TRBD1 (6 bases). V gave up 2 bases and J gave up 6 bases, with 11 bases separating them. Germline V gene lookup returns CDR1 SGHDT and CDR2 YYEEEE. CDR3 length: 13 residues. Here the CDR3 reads CASSFSTGHGYTF. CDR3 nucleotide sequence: TGTGCCAGCAGCTTCTCGACAGGTCATGGCTACACCTTC.

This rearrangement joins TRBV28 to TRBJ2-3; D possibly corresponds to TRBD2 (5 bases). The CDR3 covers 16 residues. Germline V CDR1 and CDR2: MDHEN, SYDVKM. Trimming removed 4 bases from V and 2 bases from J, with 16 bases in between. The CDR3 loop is CASSSTGSAFTDTQYF. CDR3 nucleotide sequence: TGTGCCAGCAGTTCAACGGGGAGCGCATTCACAGATACGCAGTATTTT.

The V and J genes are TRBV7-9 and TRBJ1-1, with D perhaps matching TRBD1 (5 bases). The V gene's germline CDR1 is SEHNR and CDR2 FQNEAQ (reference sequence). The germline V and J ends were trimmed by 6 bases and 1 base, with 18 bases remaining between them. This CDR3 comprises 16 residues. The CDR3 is CASRTQPGRSNTEAFF. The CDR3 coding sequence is TGTGCCAGCAGAACTCAACCGGGACGGTCGAACACTGAAGCTTTCTTT.

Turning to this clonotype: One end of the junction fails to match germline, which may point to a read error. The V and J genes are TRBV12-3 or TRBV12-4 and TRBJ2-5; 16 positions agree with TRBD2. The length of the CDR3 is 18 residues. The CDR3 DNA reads TGTGCCTGCAGTTTGGGACTAGCGGGGGGGCCTTCACAAGAGACCCAGTACTTC. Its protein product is CACSLGLAGGPSQETQYF.

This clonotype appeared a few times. The chain's CDR3 is CAISESSFGGRGDTQYF. The CDR3 bases are TGTGCCATCAGTGAGTCCTCCTTCGGGGGTAGGGGAGATACGCAGTATTTT. The chain recombines TRBV10-3 with TRBJ2-3; possible D gene TRBD2, 6 bases. Germline-derived CDR1 and CDR2 are ENHRY and SYGVKD. Deletions cut 0 bases from V and 5 bases from J, with 18 bases between. The CDR3 has 17 amino acids.

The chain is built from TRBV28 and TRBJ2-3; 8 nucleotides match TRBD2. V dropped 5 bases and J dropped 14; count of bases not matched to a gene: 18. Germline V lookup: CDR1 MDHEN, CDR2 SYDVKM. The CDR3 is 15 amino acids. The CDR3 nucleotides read TGTGCCAGCAGTCCCCCCATTAGTGGCGGGAGGCGGGCGTATTTT. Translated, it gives CASSPPISGGRRAYF. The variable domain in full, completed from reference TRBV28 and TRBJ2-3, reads DVKVTQSSRYLVKRTGEKVFLECVQDMDHENMFWYRQDPGLGLRLIYFSYDVKMKEKGDIPEGYSVSREKKERFSLILESASTNQTSMYLCASSPPISGGRRAYFGPGTRLTVL.

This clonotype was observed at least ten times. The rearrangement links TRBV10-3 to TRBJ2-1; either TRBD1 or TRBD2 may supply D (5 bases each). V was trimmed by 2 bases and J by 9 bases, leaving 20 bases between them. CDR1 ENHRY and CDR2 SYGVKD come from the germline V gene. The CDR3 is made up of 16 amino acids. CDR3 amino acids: CAISEVRGTTIAEQFF. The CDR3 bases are TGTGCCATCAGTGAGGTTCGGGGCACTACGATTGCTGAGCAGTTCTTC.